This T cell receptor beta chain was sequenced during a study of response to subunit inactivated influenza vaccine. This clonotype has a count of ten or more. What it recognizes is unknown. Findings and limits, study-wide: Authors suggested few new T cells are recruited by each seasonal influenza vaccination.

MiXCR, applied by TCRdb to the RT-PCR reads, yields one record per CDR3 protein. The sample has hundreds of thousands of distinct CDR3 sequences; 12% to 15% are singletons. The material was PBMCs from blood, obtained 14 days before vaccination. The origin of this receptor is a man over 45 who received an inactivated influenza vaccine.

The CDR3 loop reads CASSQDTGTSTYEQYF. CDR3 nucleotide sequence: TGCGCCAGCAGCCAGGATACCGGGACTAGCACATACGAGCAGTACTTC. This chain joins TRBV4-3 and TRBJ2-7, with 9 positions matching TRBD2. The CDR3 length is 16 residues. The V and J ends lost 3 bases and 4 bases, in that order; junction bases with no gene match: 10. Per the germline V gene, CDR1 is LGHNA and CDR2 is YSLEER.